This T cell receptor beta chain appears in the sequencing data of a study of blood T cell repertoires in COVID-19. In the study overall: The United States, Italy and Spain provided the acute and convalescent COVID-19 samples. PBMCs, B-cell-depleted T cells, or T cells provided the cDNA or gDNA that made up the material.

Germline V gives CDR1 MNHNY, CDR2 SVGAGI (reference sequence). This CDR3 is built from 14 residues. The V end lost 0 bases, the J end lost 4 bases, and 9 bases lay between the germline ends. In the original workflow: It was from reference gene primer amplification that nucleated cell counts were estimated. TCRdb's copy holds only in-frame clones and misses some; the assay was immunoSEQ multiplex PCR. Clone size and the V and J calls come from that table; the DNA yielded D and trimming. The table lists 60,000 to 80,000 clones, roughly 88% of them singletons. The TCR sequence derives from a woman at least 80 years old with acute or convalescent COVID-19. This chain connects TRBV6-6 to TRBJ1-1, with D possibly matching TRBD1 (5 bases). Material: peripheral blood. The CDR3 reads CASSYSVGGTEAFF. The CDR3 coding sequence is TGTGCCAGCAGTTACTCGGTGGGGGGCACTGAAGCTTTCTTT.